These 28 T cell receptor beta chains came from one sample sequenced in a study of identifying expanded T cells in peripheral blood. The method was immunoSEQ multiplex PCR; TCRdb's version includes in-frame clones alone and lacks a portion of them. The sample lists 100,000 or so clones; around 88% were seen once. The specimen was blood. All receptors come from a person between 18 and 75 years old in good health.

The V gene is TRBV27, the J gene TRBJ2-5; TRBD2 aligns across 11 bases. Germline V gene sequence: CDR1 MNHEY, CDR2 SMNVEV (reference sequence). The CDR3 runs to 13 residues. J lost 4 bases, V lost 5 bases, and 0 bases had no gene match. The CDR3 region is CASSGTSGETQYF. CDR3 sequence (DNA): TGTGCCAGCAGTGGGACTAGCGGAGAGACCCAGTACTTC.

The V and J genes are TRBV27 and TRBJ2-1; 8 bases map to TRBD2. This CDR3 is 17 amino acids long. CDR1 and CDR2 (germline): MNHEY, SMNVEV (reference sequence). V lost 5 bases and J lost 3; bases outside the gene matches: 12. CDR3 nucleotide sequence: TGTGCCAGCAGTCTAACCGGGGGGGGCCGGGGCTACAATGAGCAGTTCTTC. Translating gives CASSLTGGGRGYNEQFF.

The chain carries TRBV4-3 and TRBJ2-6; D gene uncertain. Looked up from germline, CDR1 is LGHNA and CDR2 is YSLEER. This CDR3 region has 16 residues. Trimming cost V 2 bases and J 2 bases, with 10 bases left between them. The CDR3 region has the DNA TGCGCCAGCAGCCAAAGGGCGACGACTGGGGCCAACGTCCTGACTTTC. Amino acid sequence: CASSQRATTGANVLTF.

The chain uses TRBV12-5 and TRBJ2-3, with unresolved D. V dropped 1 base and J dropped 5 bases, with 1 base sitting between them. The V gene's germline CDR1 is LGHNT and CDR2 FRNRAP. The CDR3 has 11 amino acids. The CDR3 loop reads CASGLGDTQYF. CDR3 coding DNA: TGTGCTAGTGGTTTGGGAGATACGCAGTATTTT.

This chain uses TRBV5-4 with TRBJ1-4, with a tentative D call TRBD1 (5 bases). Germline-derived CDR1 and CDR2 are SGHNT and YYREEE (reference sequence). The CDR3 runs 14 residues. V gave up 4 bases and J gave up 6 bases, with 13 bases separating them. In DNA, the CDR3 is TGTGCCAGCAGCCCCGGGACTGCTTATGAAAAACTGTTTTTT. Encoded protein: CASSPGTAYEKLFF.

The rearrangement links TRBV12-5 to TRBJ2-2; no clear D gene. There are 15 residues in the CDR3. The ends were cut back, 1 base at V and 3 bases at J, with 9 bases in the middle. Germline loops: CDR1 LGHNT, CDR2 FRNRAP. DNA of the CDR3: TGTGCTAGTGGTTTGGGGCAGTCCGACACCGGGGAGCTGTTTTTT. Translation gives CASGLGQSDTGELFF.

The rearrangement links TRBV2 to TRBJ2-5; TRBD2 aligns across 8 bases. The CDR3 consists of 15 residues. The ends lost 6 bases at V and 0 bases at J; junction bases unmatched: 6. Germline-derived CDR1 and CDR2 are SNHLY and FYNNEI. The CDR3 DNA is TGTGCCAGCAGGCAAAGCGGGGGCGACCAAGAGACCCAGTACTTC. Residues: CASRQSGGDQETQYF.

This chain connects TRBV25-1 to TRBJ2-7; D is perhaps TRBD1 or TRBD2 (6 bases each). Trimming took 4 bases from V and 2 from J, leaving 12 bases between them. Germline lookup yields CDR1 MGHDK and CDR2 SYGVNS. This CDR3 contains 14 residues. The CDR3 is CASSGGTPTYEQYF. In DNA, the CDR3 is TGTGCCAGCAGTGGCGGGACACCTACCTACGAGCAGTACTTC.

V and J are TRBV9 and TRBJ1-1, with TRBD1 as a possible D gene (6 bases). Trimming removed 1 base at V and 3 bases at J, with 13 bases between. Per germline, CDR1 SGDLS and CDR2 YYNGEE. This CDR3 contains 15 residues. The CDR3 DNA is TGTGCCAGCAGCGTATCCGGGGGCGCTCACACTGAAGCTTTCTTT. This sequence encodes CASSVSGGAHTEAFF.

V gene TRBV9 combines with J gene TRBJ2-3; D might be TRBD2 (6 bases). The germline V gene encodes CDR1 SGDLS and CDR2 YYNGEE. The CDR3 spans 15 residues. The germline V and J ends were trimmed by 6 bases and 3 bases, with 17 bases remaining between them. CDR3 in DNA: TGTGCCAGCACCATCGGGCGGGGTTCGACAGATACGCAGTATTTT. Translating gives CASTIGRGSTDTQYF.

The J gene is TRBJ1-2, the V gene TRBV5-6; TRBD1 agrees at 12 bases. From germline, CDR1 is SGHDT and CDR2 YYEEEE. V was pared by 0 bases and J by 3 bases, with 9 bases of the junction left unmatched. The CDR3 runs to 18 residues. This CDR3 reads CASSLAGQGAGSDYGYTF. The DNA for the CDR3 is TGTGCCAGCAGCTTGGCGGGACAGGGGGCCGGATCGGACTATGGCTACACCTTC.

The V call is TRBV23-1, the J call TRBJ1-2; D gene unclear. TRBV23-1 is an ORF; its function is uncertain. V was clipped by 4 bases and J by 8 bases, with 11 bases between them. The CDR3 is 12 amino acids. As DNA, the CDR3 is TGCGCCAGCAGTCGGCGGGGAGGGGGCTACACCTTC. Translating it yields CASSRRGGGYTF.

For the CDR3, the DNA is TGCGCCAGCAGCCGAAAGCCGGGGCTTACAGATACGCAGTATTTT. This codes for CASSRKPGLTDTQYF. V is TRBV4-3 and J is TRBJ2-3; the D call may be TRBD1 or TRBD2 (5 bases each). CDR1 LGHNA and CDR2 YSLEER come from the germline V gene. V lost 4 bases, J lost 3 bases, and 14 bases lay in between. The CDR3 has 15 amino acids.

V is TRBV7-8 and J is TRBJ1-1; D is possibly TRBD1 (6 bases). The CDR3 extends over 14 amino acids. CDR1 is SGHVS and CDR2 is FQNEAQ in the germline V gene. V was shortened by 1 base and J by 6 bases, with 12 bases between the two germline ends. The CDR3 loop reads CASSLDRGLAEAFF. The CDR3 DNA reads TGTGCCAGCAGCTTAGATCGGGGGCTGGCTGAAGCTTTCTTT.

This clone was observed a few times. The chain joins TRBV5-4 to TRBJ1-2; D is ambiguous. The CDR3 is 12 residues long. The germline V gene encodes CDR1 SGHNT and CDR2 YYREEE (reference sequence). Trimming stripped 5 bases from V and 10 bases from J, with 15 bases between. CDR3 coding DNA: TGTGCCAGCAGTTTAGGACGAGAGATCTACACCTTC. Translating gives CASSLGREIYTF. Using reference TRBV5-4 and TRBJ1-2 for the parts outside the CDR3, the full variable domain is ETGVTQSPTHLIKTRGQQVTLRCSSQSGHNTVSWYQQALGQGPQFIFQYYREEENGRGNFPPRFSGLQFPNYSSELNVNALELDDSALYLCASSLGREIYTFGSGTRLTVV.

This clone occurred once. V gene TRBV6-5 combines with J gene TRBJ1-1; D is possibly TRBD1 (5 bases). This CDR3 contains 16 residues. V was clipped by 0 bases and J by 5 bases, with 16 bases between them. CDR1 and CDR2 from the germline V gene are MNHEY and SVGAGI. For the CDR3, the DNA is TGTGCCAGCAGTTACTCTCCGGGCCGGGGGGGAACTGAAGCTTTCTTT. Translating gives CASSYSPGRGGTEAFF.

CDR3 loop: CASSVIEGAAYYGYTF. The CDR3 DNA is TGTGCCAGTAGCGTTATAGAAGGGGCCGCTTACTATGGCTACACCTTC. The V and J genes are TRBV19 and TRBJ1-2, with D possibly being TRBD1 (5 bases). Germline CDR1 is LNHDA and CDR2 is SQIVND (reference sequence). Between the trimmed V and J ends, which lost 6 bases and 3 bases, there was a span of 20 bases. The length of the CDR3 is 16 residues.

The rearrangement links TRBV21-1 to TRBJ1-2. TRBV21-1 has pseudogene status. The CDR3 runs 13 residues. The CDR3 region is CASSKWPCVGYTF. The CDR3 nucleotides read TGTGCCAGCAGCAAATGGCCCTGCGTAGGCTACACCTTC.

CDR3 loop: CASSQKGWGPYGYTF. Here the CDR3 DNA reads TGTGCCAGCAGCCAGAAAGGTTGGGGTCCTTATGGCTACACCTTC. This chain joins TRBV5-6 and TRBJ1-2; D is unclear. Trimming took 4 bases from V and 5 from J, leaving 18 bases between them. CDR3 length equals 15 residues. CDR1 and CDR2 from the germline V gene are SGHDT and YYEEEE.

CDR3 sequence reads: CASSQDWAGGYNEQFF. The CDR3 bases are TGCGCCAGCAGCCAAGATTGGGCAGGGGGCTACAATGAGCAGTTCTTC. This sequence joins TRBV4-3 and TRBJ2-1; 7 bases are a match to TRBD1. Per germline, CDR1 LGHNA and CDR2 YSLEER. The CDR3 covers 16 residues. The V and J ends lost 0 bases and 3 bases, in that order; junction bases with no gene match: 5.

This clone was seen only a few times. CDR3 amino acids: CASSPPGGRQPQHF. The CDR3 coding sequence is TGTGCCAGTAGTCCTCCAGGGGGGAGACAGCCCCAGCATTTT. This chain uses TRBV19 with TRBJ1-5, with 7 bases fitting TRBD1. Unmatched junction bases numbered 8, after V lost 5 bases and J lost 7 bases. Germline CDR1 and CDR2: LNHDA and SQIVND (reference sequence). This CDR3 has 14 amino acids. The entire variable domain, with the rest obtained from reference TRBV19 and TRBJ1-5, is as follows: DGGITQSPKYLFRKEGQNVTLSCEQNLNHDAMYWYRQDPGQGLRLIYYSQIVNDFQKGDIAEGYSVSREKKESFPLTVTSAQKNPTAFYLCASSPPGGRQPQHFGDGTRLSIL.

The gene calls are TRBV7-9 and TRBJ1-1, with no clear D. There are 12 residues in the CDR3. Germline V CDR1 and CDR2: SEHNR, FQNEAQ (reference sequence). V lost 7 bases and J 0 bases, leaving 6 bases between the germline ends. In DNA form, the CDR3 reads TGTGCCAGCACCCCGCTGAACACTGAAGCTTTCTTT. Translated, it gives CASTPLNTEAFF.

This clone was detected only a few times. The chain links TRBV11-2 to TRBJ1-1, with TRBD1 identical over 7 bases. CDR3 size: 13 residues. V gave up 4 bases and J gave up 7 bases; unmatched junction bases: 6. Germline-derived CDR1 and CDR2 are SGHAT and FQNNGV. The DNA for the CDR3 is TGTGCCAGCAGCTCGGGACAGATTGGTGAAGCTTTCTTT. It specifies CASSSGQIGEAFF.

Written as DNA, the CDR3 is TGTGCCAGCTCAGGAGGGGGCTTGGGTGGCTACACCTTC. Translation gives CASSGGGLGGYTF. The rearrangement links TRBV6-6 to TRBJ1-2; TRBD1 matches 7 bases. Germline CDR1 and CDR2: MNHNY and SVGAGI (reference sequence). The CDR3 extends over 13 amino acids. The trim removed 8 bases at V and 7 bases at J, leaving 10 bases unmatched.

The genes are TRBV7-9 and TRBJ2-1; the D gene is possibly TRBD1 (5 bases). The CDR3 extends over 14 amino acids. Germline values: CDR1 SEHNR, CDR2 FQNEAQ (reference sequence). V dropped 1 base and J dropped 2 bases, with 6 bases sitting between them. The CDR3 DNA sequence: TGTGCCAGCAGCTTAGGGGGCCCCTACAATGAGCAGTTCTTC. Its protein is CASSLGGPYNEQFF. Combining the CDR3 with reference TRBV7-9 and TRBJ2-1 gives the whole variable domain DTGVSQNPRHKITKRGQNVTFRCDPISEHNRLYWYRQTLGQGPEFLTYFQNEAQLEKSRLLSDRFSAERPKGSFSTLEIQRTEQGDSAMYLCASSLGGPYNEQFFGPGTRLTVL.

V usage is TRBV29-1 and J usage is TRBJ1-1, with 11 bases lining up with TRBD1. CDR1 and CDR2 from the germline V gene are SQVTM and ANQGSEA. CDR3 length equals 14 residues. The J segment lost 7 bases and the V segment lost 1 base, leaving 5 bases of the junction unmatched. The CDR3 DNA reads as TGCAGCGTTGAAGGGACAGGGGGCTATGGTGAAGCTTTCTTT. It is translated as CSVEGTGGYGEAFF.

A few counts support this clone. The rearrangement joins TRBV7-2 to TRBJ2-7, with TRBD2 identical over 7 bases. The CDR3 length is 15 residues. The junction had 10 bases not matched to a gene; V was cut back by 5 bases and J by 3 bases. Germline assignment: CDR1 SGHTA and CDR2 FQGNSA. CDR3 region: CASSPTSSGYYEQYF. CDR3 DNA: TGTGCCAGCAGCCCCACTTCTAGCGGCTACTACGAGCAGTACTTC.

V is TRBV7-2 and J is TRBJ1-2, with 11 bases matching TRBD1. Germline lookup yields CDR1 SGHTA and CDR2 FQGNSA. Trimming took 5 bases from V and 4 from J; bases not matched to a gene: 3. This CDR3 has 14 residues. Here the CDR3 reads CASSRDRGSYGYTF. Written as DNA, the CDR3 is TGTGCCAGCAGCCGGGACAGGGGGAGCTATGGCTACACCTTC.